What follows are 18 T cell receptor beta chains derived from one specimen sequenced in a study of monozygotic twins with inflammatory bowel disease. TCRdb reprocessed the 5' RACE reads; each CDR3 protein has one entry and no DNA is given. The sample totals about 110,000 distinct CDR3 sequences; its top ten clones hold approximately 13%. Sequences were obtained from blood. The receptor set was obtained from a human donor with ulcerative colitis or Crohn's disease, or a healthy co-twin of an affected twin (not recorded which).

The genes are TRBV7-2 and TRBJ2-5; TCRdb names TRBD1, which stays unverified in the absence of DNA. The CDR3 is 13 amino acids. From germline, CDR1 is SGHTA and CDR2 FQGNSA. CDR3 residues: CASSSRASETQYF.

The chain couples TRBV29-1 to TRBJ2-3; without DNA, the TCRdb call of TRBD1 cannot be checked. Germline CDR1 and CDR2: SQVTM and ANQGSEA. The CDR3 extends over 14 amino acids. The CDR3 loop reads CSVDLTGAGDTQYF.

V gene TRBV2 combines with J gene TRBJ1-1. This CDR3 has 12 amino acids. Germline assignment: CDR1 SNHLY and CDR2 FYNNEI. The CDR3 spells CASRPVGTEAFF.

CDR3 sequence: CASSLDVGVDTQYF. This sequence joins TRBV5-6 and TRBJ2-3; the TCRdb call, TRBD1, lacks DNA for checking. There are 14 residues in the CDR3. CDR1 and CDR2 from the germline V gene are SGHDT and YYEEEE.

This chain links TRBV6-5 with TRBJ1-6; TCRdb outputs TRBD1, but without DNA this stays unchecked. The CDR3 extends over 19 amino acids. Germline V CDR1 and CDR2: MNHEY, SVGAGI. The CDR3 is CASSYSIRTGGIVNSPLHF.

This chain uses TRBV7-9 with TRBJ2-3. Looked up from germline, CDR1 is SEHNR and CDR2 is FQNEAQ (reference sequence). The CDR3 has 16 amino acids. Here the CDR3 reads CASRGTLRSSTDTQYF.

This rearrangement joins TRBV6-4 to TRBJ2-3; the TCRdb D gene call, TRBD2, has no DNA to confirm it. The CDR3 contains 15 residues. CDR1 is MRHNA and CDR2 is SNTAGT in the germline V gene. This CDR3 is CASSDLAGGLDTQYF.

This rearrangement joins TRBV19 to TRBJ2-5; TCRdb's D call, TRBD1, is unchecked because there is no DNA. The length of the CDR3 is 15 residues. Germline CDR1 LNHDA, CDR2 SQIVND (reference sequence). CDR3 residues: CASSALQGRQETQYF.

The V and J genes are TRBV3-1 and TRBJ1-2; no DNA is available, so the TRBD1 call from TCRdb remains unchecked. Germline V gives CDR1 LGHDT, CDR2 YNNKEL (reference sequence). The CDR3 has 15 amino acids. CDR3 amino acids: CASSELSGTVYGYTF. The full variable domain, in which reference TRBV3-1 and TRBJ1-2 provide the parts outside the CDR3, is DTAVSQTPKYLVTQMGNDKSIKCEQNLGHDTMYWYKQDSKKFLKIMFSYNNKELIINETVPNRFSPKSPDKAHLNLHINSLELGDSAVYFCASSELSGTVYGYTFGSGTRLTVV.

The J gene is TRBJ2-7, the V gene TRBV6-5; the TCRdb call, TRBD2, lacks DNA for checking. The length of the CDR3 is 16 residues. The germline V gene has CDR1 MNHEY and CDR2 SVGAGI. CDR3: CASSYSLAGLSYEQYF.

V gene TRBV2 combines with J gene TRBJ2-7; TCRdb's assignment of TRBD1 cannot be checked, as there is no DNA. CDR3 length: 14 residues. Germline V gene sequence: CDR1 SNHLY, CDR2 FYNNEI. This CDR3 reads CASSNGDSSYEQYF.

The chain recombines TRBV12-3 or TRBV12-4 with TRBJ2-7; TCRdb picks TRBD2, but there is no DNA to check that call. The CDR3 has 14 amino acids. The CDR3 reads CASSPRRDFNEQYF.

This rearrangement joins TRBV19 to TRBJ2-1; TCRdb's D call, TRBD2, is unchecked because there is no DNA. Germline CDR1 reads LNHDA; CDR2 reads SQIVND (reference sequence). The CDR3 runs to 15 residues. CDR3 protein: CASSIAGGPSNEQFF.

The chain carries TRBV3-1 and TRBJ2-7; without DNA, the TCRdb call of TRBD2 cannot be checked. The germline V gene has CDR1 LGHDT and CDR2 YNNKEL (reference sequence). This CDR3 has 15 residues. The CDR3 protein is CASSRFSGSSYEQYF.

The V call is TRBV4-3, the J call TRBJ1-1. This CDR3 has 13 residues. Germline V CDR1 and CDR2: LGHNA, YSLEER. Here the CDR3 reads CASSQHGNTEAFF.

CDR3 region: CASSFVDVYGYTF. The chain recombines TRBV7-9 with TRBJ1-2. Looked up from germline, CDR1 is SEHNR and CDR2 is FQNEAQ (reference sequence). The CDR3 is 13 amino acids.

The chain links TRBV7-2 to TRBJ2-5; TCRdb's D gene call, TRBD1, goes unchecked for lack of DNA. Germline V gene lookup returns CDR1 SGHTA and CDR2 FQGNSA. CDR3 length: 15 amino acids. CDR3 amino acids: CASSLASGGGETQYF.

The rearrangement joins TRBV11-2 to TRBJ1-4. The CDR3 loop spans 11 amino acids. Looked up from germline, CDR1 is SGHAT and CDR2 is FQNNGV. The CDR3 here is CASSLYEKLFF.